This T cell receptor (beta chain) was identified in a study of T cell repertoires in cytomegalovirus infection. Study background: Recently identified HLA-C-restricted and well-studied HLA-B-restricted CMV epitopes were used. CMV infection together with matching HLA type was indicated by public TCR beta signatures.

In TCRdb, the reads were re-called with MiXCR into one record per CDR3 protein. The sample consists of some 940,000 distinct CDR3 sequences, about 33% of them appearing once. On this clonotype itself: Its specificity is not known.

This CDR3 is 15 amino acids long. Germline V CDR1 and CDR2: LGHNA, YSLEER. V was cut by 1 base and J by 7 bases, with 16 bases left in between. Study results and limitations: Public TCR beta family frequency separated CMV-and-HLA carriers, including in an independent cohort.

The source is a human donor in good health (CMV status not recorded). Some clones in this sample may be carry-over from other donors' samples. This chain uses TRBV4-3 with TRBJ1-1; the D is unclear. The input for sequencing was cultured CD8+ T cells from PBMCs, taken from culture after CMV antigen stimulation. The CDR3 protein is CASSQASQLNGEAFF. The CDR3 DNA is TGCGCCAGCAGCCAAGCGAGTCAGCTAAATGGTGAAGCTTTCTTT.